These T cell receptor beta chains were read from a single sample in a study of blood T cell repertoires in COVID-19. Here immunoSEQ multiplex PCR was the method, and the copy in TCRdb shows in-frame clones only, minus some. The sample has about 82,000 clones, 65% to 85% seen once. The sequencing sample was made of peripheral blood. These receptors came from an older woman with acute or convalescent COVID-19. CDR3s include the opening cysteine and the closing phenylalanine or tryptophan. A D gene is named only where the DNA matches it firmly. Clone size appears in some rows only: once, few, many, or a class for an expanded clone.

.	TRBV5-3	TRBJ1-5	.	CARSFPIKRPQHF
.	TRBV6-4	TRBJ2-1	.	CASSQDIGSYNEQFF
.	TRBV3-1/TRBV3-2	TRBJ1-2	.	CASSQSAGYYGYTF
.	TRBV7-3	TRBJ1-2	.	CASSSQGSDYGYTF
once	TRBV7-6	TRBJ2-7	.	CASSLGLENYEQYF
.	TRBV4-3	TRBJ1-1	.	CASSQDGRVETEAFF
.	TRBV30	TRBJ2-3	TRBD2	CAWSVASGGATDTQYF
.	TRBV11-3	TRBJ2-1	TRBD1	CASSRQGFYNEQFF
few	TRBV7-7	TRBJ1-3	.	CASSPGTSSGNTIYF
.	TRBV7-6	TRBJ1-3	.	CASSLVGGPADTIYF
few	TRBV2	TRBJ2-7	.	CAGGEQNLGEQYF
.	TRBV11-3	TRBJ2-1	TRBD1	CASSLSGTGSYNEQFF
.	TRBV19	TRBJ1-2	.	CASSIQGGNYGYTF
.	TRBV5-1	TRBJ2-5	.	CASSFQAGETQYF
.	TRBV12-3/TRBV12-4	TRBJ2-1	.	CAIRQDSANEQFF
.	TRBV5-4	TRBJ2-3	.	CASSLDSDPQYF
.	TRBV12-1	TRBJ2-1	.	CASSAHRGNNEQFF
.	TRBV3-1/TRBV3-2	TRBJ1-1	.	CASSQGPSAVLSTEAFF
.	TRBV6-5	TRBJ2-2	TRBD1	CASSYRDRGFGGELFF
once	TRBV6-4	TRBJ1-2	TRBD1	CASSVTPGTGDYGYTF
.	TRBV10-3	TRBJ2-4	TRBD2	CAISVLAGGPNIQYF
.	TRBV5-1	TRBJ2-1	TRBD2	CASSGGLAGGVGEQFF
.	TRBV5-8	TRBJ1-1	.	CASSADRLGEAFF
.	TRBV5-4	TRBJ2-7	TRBD1	CASTRTGSYEQYF
.	TRBV19	TRBJ2-1	.	CASTQNRAQIEQFF
.	TRBV14	TRBJ1-2	.	CASSQASVTGYTF
.	TRBV6-6	TRBJ2-5	TRBD1	CASSRTGEETQYF
.	TRBV7-9	TRBJ1-1	TRBD1	CASSQTGGLTEAFF
.	TRBV4-3	TRBJ2-3	.	CASSQEIPGDLADTQYF
.	TRBV19	TRBJ1-2	.	CASSIGAGRGVYGYTF
.	TRBV5-1	TRBJ2-3	.	CASSLEGSGLTDTQYF
once	TRBV7-9	TRBJ1-1	.	CASSWGVTEAFF
.	TRBV5-1	TRBJ2-3	.	CASSLATRARDNTQYF
once	TRBV19	TRBJ2-1	TRBD1	CASRDTGGVFNEQFF
.	TRBV29-1	TRBJ1-1	.	CSVFTWQGSGTEAFF
.	TRBV28	TRBJ2-1	.	CASRQTEGARNEQFF
.	TRBV9	TRBJ2-1	TRBD2	CASSETSGTRKPYNEQFF
.	TRBV6-5	TRBJ1-2	TRBD1	CASRGDRAYGYTF
.	TRBV5-1	TRBJ2-2	.	CASSLDVGGPGGELFF
.	TRBV9	TRBJ2-3	TRBD2	CASSAGQGLAGGDTQYF
.	TRBV28	TRBJ2-1	.	CASSLFDSEHIF
.	TRBV21-1	TRBJ2-7	.	CASSKVFHPLAGLSYEQYF
few	TRBV27	TRBJ2-1	TRBD2	CASSLSKLAGPYNEQFF
.	TRBV7-9	TRBJ1-1	.	CASSLSQAEAFF
.	TRBV6-5	TRBJ1-2	.	CASSYRREGYGYTF
.	TRBV27	TRBJ1-4	TRBD1	CASSRGQSATNEKLFF
.	TRBV5-4	TRBJ2-3	TRBD1	CASSLNRGSSTDTQYF
.	TRBV5-1	TRBJ2-7	.	CASSLAGSSYEQYF
.	TRBV5-6	TRBJ1-4	TRBD1	CASSSQQGGEKLFF
.	TRBV5-8	TRBJ1-4	TRBD1	CASSYGQGGGEKLFF
.	TRBV9	TRBJ1-3	.	CASSVGGGSGNTIYF
.	TRBV21-1	TRBJ1-2	.	CASSELPTGGNYGYTF
.	TRBV28	TRBJ1-3	TRBD1	CATNRWGQGLGNTIYF
.	TRBV10-3	TRBJ2-1	.	CAISEKGDEQFF
.	TRBV5-1	TRBJ2-7	.	CASSLDRRERYEQYF
once	TRBV7-2	TRBJ1-4	.	CASSFDRSATNEKLFF
.	TRBV27	TRBJ1-1	TRBD1	CASSLDREAFF
.	TRBV5-1	TRBJ2-2	TRBD1	CASRGDSNTGELFF
.	TRBV3-1/TRBV3-2	TRBJ1-2	.	CASRPGVGVYGYTF
.	TRBV10-3	TRBJ1-1	TRBD1	CAISEDGGDSATEAFF